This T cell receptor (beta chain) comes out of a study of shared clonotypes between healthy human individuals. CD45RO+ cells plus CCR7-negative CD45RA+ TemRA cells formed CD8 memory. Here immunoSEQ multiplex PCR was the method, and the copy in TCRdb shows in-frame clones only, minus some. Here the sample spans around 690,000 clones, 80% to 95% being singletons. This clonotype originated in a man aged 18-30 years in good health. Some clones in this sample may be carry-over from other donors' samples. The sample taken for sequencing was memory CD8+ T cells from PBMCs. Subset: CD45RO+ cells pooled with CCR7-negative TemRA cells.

The CDR3 loop reads CASLYLQENTEAFF. The DNA for the CDR3 is TGTGCCAGCCTTTACCTGCAGGAGAACACTGAAGCTTTCTTT. The chain has TRBV2 and TRBJ1-1; D unresolved. Trimming took 8 bases from V and 1 from J, leaving 14 bases between them. Germline lookup yields CDR1 SNHLY and CDR2 FYNNEI. The CDR3 length is 14 residues.